The rows below give T cell receptor beta chains drawn from one sample of a study of T cells after yellow fever vaccination. TCRdb itself ran the 5' RACE reads through MiXCR, one entry per CDR3 protein. The sample lists about 340,000 distinct CDR3 sequences; under 5% were seen once. The material sequenced was PBMCs, taken 5 days after the yellow fever booster vaccination. The receptors stem from a young man who received the YFV17D yellow fever vaccine. The CDR3 runs from the conserved cysteine through the conserved F or W. D genes are given only for firm matches. Size values are once, few and many counts, or a class for expanded clones, and some rows have none.

size: few
J: TRBJ2-1
V: TRBV11-1
D: TRBD2
DNA: TGTGCCAGCAGCTCCCCTCGGGGGGGGGGCGTCAATGAGCAGTTCTTC
CDR3: CASSSPRGGGVNEQFF

size: few
J: TRBJ2-1
V: TRBV3-1
D: .
DNA: TGTGCCAGCAGCCCCCGCTTCCCCTCCTACAATGAGCAGTTCTTC
CDR3: CASSPRFPSYNEQFF

size: few
J: TRBJ2-5
V: TRBV6-5
D: .
DNA: TGTGCCAGCAGTCCTAGGGGCCCGAATTCGGAGACCCAGTACTTC
CDR3: CASSPRGPNSETQYF

size: .
J: TRBJ2-1
V: TRBV20-1
D: TRBD1
DNA: TGCAGTGCTCACCTCAGGGGGCCCAATGAGCAGTTCTTC
CDR3: CSAHLRGPNEQFF

size: many
J: TRBJ2-2
V: TRBV20-1
D: .
DNA: TGCAGTTTGCAGGTGAACACCGGGGAGCTGTTTTTT
CDR3: CSLQVNTGELFF

size: few
J: TRBJ1-5
V: TRBV15
D: .
DNA: TGTGCCACCAGCAGAGAAGGAAATCAGCCCCAGCATTTT
CDR3: CATSREGNQPQHF

size: .
J: TRBJ2-2
V: TRBV5-1
D: TRBD2
DNA: TGCGCCAGCAGCTTGCTAGCGGGGGACACCGGGGAGCTGTTTTTT
CDR3: CASSLLAGDTGELFF

size: many
J: TRBJ2-5
V: TRBV12-3/TRBV12-4
D: TRBD1
DNA: TGTGCCAGCAGTGACAGGGAAGAGACCCAGTACTTC
CDR3: CASSDREETQYF

size: many
J: TRBJ1-6
V: TRBV11-1
D: .
DNA: TGTGCCAGCAGCTTACCGGGGGGGGATTCACCCCTCCACTTT
CDR3: CASSLPGGDSPLHF

size: many
J: TRBJ1-2
V: TRBV4-3
D: .
DNA: TGCGCCAGCAGCCCCGGGGCCGTATTTAACTATGGCTACACCTTC
CDR3: CASSPGAVFNYGYTF

size: few
J: TRBJ2-3
V: TRBV10-2
D: TRBD2
DNA: TGCGCCATTCCAAGCCGGCCTGGACTAGCCACTTGCAATACGCAGTATTTT
CDR3: CAIPSRPGLATCNTQYF

size: few
J: TRBJ2-5
V: TRBV6-5
D: .
DNA: TGTGCCAGCAGTTACTCCGGGACTTCAGAGACCCAGTACTTC
CDR3: CASSYSGTSETQYF

size: few
J: TRBJ2-7
V: TRBV6-5
D: TRBD2
DNA: TGTGCCAGCAGTTACTCAGGCGGGGGGGGATCCTACGAGCAGTACTTC
CDR3: CASSYSGGGGSYEQYF

size: few
J: TRBJ1-5
V: TRBV15
D: TRBD1
DNA: TGTGCCACCAGCAGTTGGGACAGTAATCAGCCCCAGCATTTT
CDR3: CATSSWDSNQPQHF

size: few
J: TRBJ2-5
V: TRBV10-3
D: .
DNA: TGTGCCATCAGTGAGGGGAGTTGGCGGGGTCAGGAGACCCAGTACTTC
CDR3: CAISEGSWRGQETQYF

size: .
J: TRBJ1-1
V: TRBV7-9
D: .
DNA: TGTGCCAGCAGCCCGTCCCGGGCGGGAAACACTGAAGCTTTCTTT
CDR3: CASSPSRAGNTEAFF

size: many
J: TRBJ1-1
V: TRBV7-9
D: .
DNA: TGTGCCAGCAGCTTAGGAGGACAGAGGAACACTGAAGCTTTCTTT
CDR3: CASSLGGQRNTEAFF

size: few
J: TRBJ1-2
V: TRBV12-3/TRBV12-4
D: .
DNA: TGTGCCAGCAGTTTGGGCAGGGCGTTAGGTGGCTACACCTTC
CDR3: CASSLGRALGGYTF

size: .
J: TRBJ2-1
V: TRBV5-6
D: .
DNA: TGTGCCAGCAGGTCGCTGGAGTCCTACAATGAGCAGTTCTTC
CDR3: CASRSLESYNEQFF

size: few
J: TRBJ1-1
V: TRBV5-1
D: .
DNA: TGCGCCAGCAGCTTAGACATCATAGGACCCACTGAAGCTTTCTTT
CDR3: CASSLDIIGPTEAFF

size: few
J: TRBJ2-5
V: TRBV7-9
D: TRBD2
DNA: TGTGCCAGCAGCTTAGTACTAGCGGGGCCCCAAGAGACCCAGTACTTC
CDR3: CASSLVLAGPQETQYF

size: many
J: TRBJ2-1
V: TRBV6-2/TRBV6-3
D: .
DNA: TGTGCCAGCAGTTACTCTGGCGGGGTTCGATATGAGCAGTTCTTC
CDR3: CASSYSGGVRYEQFF

size: many
J: TRBJ1-2
V: TRBV5-1
D: TRBD1
DNA: TGCGCCAGCAGCTTAGGACAGGGCTTTAATGGCTACACCTTC
CDR3: CASSLGQGFNGYTF

size: many
J: TRBJ2-5
V: TRBV15
D: .
DNA: TGTGCCACCAGCAGAAGACGACTAGTAAGAGGGGAGACCCAGTACTTC
CDR3: CATSRRRLVRGETQYF

size: many
J: TRBJ1-5
V: TRBV5-1
D: .
DNA: TGCGCCAGCAGCACGGGACACGGAAATCAGCCCCAGCATTTT
CDR3: CASSTGHGNQPQHF

size: .
J: TRBJ2-7
V: TRBV30
D: .
DNA: TGTGCCTGGAGCAGGGACCTCTCCTACGAGCAGTACTTC
CDR3: CAWSRDLSYEQYF

size: many
J: TRBJ2-1
V: TRBV20-1
D: .
DNA: TGCAGTGCTAGTTTGTCCGGGAATGAGCAGTTCTTC
CDR3: CSASLSGNEQFF

size: many
J: TRBJ2-2
V: TRBV12-3/TRBV12-4
D: .
DNA: TGTGCCAGCAGTCCCGACTTAGCCTACGGGGAGCTGTTTTTT
CDR3: CASSPDLAYGELFF

size: .
J: TRBJ1-2
V: TRBV6-5
D: .
DNA: TGTGCCAGCAGGCCCGGGACAATACTAAAGTGGGGCTACACCTTC
CDR3: CASRPGTILKWGYTF

size: many
J: TRBJ2-5
V: TRBV5-1
D: .
DNA: TGCGCCAGCAGCTTGTGGAGCGGGCGTACAGAGACCCAGTACTTC
CDR3: CASSLWSGRTETQYF

size: few
J: TRBJ2-1
V: TRBV5-1
D: .
DNA: TGCGCCAGCAGCGTGGCCTTTAGCTCCTACAATGAGCAGTTCTTC
CDR3: CASSVAFSSYNEQFF

size: few
J: TRBJ2-1
V: TRBV4-1
D: .
DNA: TGCGCCAGCAGCCAAGAGTTTGGGGGGTCCTACAATGAGCAGTTCTTC
CDR3: CASSQEFGGSYNEQFF

size: many
J: TRBJ2-3
V: TRBV10-3
D: TRBD2
DNA: TGTGCCATCAGTTCCACTAGCGGGGGGGGCGCAGATACGCAGTATTTT
CDR3: CAISSTSGGGADTQYF